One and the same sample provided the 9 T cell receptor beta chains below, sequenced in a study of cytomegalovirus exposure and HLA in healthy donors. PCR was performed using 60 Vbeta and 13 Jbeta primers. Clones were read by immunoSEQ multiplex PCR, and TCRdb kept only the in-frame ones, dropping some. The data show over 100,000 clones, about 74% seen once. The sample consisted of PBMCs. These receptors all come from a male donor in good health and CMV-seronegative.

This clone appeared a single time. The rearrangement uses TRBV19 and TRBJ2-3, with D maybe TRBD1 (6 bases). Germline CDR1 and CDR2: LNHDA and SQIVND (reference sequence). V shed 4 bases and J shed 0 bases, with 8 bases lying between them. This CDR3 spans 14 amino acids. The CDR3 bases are TGTGCCAGTAGTAGAGACAGGAGCACAGATACGCAGTATTTT. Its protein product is CASSRDRSTDTQYF.

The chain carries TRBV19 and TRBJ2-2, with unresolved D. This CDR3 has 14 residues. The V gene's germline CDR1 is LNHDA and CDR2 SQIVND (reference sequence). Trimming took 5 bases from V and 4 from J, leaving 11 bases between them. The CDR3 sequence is CASSLGVGTGELFF. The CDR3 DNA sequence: TGTGCCAGTAGTCTGGGCGTTGGCACCGGGGAGCTGTTTTTT.

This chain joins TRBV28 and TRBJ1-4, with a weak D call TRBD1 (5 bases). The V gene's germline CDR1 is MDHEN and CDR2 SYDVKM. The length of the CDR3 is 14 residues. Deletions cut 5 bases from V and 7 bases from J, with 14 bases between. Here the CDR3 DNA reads TGTGCCAGCAGTCTCCCCGGCAGGGTTGAAAAACTGTTTTTT. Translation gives CASSLPGRVEKLFF.

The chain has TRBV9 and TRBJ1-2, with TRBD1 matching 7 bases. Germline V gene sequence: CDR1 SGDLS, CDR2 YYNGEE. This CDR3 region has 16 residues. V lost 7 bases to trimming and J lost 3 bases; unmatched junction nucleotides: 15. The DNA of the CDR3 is TGTGCCAGCTCCCGACAGGGTGCAGGGGGAGACTATGGCTACACCTTC. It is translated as CASSRQGAGGDYGYTF.

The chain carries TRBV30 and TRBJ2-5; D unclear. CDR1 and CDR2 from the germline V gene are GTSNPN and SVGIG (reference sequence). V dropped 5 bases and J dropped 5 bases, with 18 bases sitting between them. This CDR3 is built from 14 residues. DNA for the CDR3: TGTGCCTGGTCCTTCTCCTCGACTGTCGAGACCCAGTACTTC. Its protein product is CAWSFSSTVETQYF.

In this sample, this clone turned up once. The CDR3 region is CSVSDTGQPQHF. The DNA of the CDR3 is TGCAGCGTTTCGGACACAGGTCAGCCCCAGCATTTT. V usage is TRBV29-1 and J usage is TRBJ1-5; weak D call: TRBD1 (5 bases). Germline V gives CDR1 SQVTM, CDR2 ANQGSEA. With 5 bases removed from V and 6 bases from J, the gap between germline ends came to 11 bases. This CDR3 is 12 amino acids long.

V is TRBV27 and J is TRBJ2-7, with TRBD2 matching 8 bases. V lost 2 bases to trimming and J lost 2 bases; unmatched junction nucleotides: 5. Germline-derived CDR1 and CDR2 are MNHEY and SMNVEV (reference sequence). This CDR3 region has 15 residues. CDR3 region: CASSLRLAPTYEQYF. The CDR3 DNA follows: TGTGCCAGCAGTTTACGACTAGCGCCGACCTACGAGCAGTACTTC.

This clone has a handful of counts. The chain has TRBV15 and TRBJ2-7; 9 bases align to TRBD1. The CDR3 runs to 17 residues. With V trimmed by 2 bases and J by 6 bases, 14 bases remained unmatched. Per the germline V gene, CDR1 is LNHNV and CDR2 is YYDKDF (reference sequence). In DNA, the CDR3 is TGTGCCACCAGCAGAACCCCTACCGGGACAGGGAAAAGCGAGCAGTACTTC. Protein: CATSRTPTGTGKSEQYF.

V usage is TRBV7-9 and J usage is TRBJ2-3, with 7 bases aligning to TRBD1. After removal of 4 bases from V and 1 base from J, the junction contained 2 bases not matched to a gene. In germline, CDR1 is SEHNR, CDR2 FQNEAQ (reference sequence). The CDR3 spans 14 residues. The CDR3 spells CASSSGQGTDTQYF. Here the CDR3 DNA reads TGTGCCAGCAGCTCCGGACAGGGCACAGATACGCAGTATTTT.